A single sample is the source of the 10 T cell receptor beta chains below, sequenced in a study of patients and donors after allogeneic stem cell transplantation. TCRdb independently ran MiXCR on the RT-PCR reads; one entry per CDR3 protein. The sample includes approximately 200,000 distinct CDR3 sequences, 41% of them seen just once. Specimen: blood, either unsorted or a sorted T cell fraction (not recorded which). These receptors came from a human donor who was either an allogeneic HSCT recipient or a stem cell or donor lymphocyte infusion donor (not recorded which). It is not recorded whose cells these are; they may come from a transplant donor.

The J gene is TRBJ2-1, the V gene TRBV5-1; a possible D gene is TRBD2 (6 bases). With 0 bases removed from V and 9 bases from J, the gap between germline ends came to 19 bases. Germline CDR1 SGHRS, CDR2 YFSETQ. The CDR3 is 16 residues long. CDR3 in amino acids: CASSLDGGILRIEQFF. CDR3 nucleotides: TGCGCCAGCAGCTTGGACGGCGGGATTTTAAGGATTGAGCAGTTCTTC.

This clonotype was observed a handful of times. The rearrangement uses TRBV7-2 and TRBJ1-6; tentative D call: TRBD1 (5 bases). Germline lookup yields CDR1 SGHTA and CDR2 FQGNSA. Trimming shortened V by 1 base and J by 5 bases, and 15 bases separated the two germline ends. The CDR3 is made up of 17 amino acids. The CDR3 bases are TGTGCCAGCAGCTTAGGACTCGCGGGGCCAGATAATTCACCCCTCCACTTT. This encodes CASSLGLAGPDNSPLHF.

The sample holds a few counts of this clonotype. CDR3 nucleotide sequence: TGTGCCAGCAGTTTTGACGACGAGCAGTACTTC. Translated, it gives CASSFDDEQYF. The chain has TRBV28 and TRBJ2-7, with D uncertain. Germline lookup yields CDR1 MDHEN and CDR2 SYDVKM. CDR3 length: 11 amino acids. Trimming took off 3 bases at V and 5 bases at J, with 5 bases between the two ends. Using reference TRBV28 and TRBJ2-7 for the parts outside the CDR3, the full variable domain is DVKVTQSSRYLVKRTGEKVFLECVQDMDHENMFWYRQDPGLGLRLIYFSYDVKMKEKGDIPEGYSVSREKKERFSLILESASTNQTSMYLCASSFDDEQYFGPGTRLTVT.

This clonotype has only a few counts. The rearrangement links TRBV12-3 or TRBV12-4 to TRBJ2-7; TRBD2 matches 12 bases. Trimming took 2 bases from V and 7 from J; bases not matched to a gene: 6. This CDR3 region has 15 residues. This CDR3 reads CASSLRSSGRDEQYF. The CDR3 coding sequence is TGTGCCAGCAGTTTAAGGTCTAGCGGGAGGGATGAGCAGTACTTC.

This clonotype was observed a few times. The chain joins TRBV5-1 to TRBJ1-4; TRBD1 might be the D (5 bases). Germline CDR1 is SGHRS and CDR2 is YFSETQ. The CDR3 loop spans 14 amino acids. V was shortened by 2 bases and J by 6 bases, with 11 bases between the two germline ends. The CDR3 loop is CASSFLGTYEKLFF. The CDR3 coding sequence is TGCGCCAGCAGCTTTCTCGGGACGTATGAAAAACTGTTTTTT.

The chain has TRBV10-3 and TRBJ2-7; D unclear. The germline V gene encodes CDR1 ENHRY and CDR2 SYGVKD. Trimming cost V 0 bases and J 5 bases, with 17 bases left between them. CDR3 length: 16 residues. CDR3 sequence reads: CAISESKPGYPHEQYF. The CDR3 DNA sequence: TGTGCCATCAGTGAGTCGAAACCCGGGTACCCCCACGAGCAGTACTTC.

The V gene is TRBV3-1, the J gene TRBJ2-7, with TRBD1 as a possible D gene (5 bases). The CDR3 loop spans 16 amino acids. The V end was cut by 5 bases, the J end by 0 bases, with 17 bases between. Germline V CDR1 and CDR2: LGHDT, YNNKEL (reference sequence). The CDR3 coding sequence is TGTGCCAGCAGCGAAACCCAGGGATATAGCTCCTACGAGCAGTACTTC. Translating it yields CASSETQGYSSYEQYF.

The CDR3 region is CASSLTGEKWNEQFF. DNA of the CDR3: TGTGCCAGCAGTCTCACAGGGGAAAAGTGGAATGAGCAGTTCTTC. V and J are TRBV27 and TRBJ2-1, with TRBD1 identical over 7 bases. J lost 7 bases, V lost 5 bases, and 11 bases had no gene match. The CDR3 length is 15 residues. Germline V gene sequence: CDR1 MNHEY, CDR2 SMNVEV (reference sequence).

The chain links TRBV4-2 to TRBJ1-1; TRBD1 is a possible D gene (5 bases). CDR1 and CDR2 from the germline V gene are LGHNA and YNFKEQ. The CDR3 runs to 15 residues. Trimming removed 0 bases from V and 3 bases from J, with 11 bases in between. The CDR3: CASSQDEGIDTEAFF. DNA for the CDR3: TGTGCCAGCAGCCAAGATGAGGGGATCGACACTGAAGCTTTCTTT.

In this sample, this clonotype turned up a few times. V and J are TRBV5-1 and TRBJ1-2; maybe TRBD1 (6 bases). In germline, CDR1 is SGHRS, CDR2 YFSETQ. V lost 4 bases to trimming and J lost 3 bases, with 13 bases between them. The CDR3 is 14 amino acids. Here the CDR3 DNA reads TGCGCCAGCAGCCCTCTCGGACAGCACTATGGCTACACCTTC. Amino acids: CASSPLGQHYGYTF.